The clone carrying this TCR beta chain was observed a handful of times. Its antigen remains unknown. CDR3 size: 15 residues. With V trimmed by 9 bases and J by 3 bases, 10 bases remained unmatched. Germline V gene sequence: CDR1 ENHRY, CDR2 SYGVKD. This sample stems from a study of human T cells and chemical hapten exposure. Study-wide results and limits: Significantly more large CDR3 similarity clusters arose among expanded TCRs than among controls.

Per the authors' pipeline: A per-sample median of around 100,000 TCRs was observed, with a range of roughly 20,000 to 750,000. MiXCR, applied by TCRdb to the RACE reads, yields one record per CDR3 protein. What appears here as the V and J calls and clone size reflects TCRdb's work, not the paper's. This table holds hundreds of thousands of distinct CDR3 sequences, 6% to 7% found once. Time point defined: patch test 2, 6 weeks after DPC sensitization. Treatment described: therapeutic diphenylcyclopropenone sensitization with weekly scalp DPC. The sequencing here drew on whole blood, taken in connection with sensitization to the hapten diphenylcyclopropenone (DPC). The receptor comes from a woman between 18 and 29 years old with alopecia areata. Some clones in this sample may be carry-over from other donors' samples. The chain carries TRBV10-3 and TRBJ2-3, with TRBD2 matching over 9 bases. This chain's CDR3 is CAISPGLAETDTQYF. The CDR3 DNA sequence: TGTGCCATTTCGCCGGGACTAGCAGAAACAGATACGCAGTATTTT.